This T cell receptor beta chain was sequenced during a study of T cells expressing NK-cell markers. The CDR3 is made up of 12 amino acids. The germline V gene has CDR1 GTSNPN and CDR2 SVGIG (reference sequence). TCRdb reprocessed the 5' RACE reads, keeping one entry per CDR3 protein, no DNA. In all, the sample yields about 460,000 distinct CDR3 sequences. The sequencing input was blood T cells: a sorted CD56 or NKG2C T cell subset, CD4+ or CD8+ T cells, or bulk PBMC T cells (not recorded which). The origin of this receptor is a woman in her forties or fifties in good health. This rearrangement joins TRBV30 to TRBJ1-5. The CDR3 sequence is CAWSKLGQPQHF.